The 3 T cell receptor beta chains presented below share a single source sample, sequenced in a study of OX40 agonist ivuxolimab in advanced cancers. Profiling relied on immunoSEQ multiplex PCR, and the TCRdb table lists in-frame clones only, not all of them. The sample lists about 40,000 clones; over 80% were seen once. The sample in question was CD4+ or CD8+ T cells sorted from blood, obtained in a trial of the OX40 agonist ivuxolimab. All receptors derive from an adult with an advanced solid tumor such as melanoma, head and neck, liver or kidney cancer.

The gene calls are TRBV15 and TRBJ2-2, with 8 bases matching TRBD1. CDR3 length: 15 amino acids. V dropped 1 base and J dropped 6; count of bases not matched to a gene: 4. Germline V gene sequence: CDR1 LNHNV, CDR2 YYDKDF (reference sequence). The CDR3 coding sequence is TGTGCCACCAGCAGAGCAGGGGGCGCATCCGGGGAGCTGTTTTTT. Translation gives CATSRAGGASGELFF.

The chain recombines TRBV2 with TRBJ2-4; a possible D gene is TRBD1 (5 bases). The germline V gene encodes CDR1 SNHLY and CDR2 FYNNEI. The V and J ends lost 6 bases and 6 bases respectively, with 9 bases between them. CDR3 length: 12 residues. The DNA for the CDR3 is TGTGCCAGCAGGCAGGGTGGAAACATTCAGTACTTC. Its protein is CASRQGGNIQYF. Variable domain in full (rest from reference TRBV2 and TRBJ2-4): EPEVTQTPSHQVTQMGQEVILRCVPISNHLYFYWYRQILGQKVEFLVSFYNNEISEKSEIFDDQFSVERPDGSNFTLKIRSTKLEDSAMYFCASRQGGNIQYFGAGTRLSVL.

This clone showed up just once. J is TRBJ1-1 and V is TRBV5-1; D not certain. Germline values: CDR1 SGHRS, CDR2 YFSETQ. The CDR3 is 11 amino acids. Trimming removed 6 bases from V and 3 bases from J, with 6 bases in between. The CDR3 bases are TGCGCCAGCAAAAGGGACACTGAAGCTTTCTTT. This sequence encodes CASKRDTEAFF.